Presented here are 29 T cell receptor beta chains from one specimen sequenced in a study of blood T cell repertoires in COVID-19. The assay was immunoSEQ multiplex PCR, and TCRdb's table has in-frame clones only and misses some. The repertoire holds about 310,000 clones, with about 85% as singletons. The specimen sequenced was peripheral blood. The origin of the receptors is a man aged 18 to 30 with active or convalescent COVID-19.

This clone was observed a few times. The chain couples TRBV28 to TRBJ2-5, with TRBD2 as a possible D gene (5 bases). The CDR3 contains 13 residues. V shed 1 base and J shed 3 bases, with 6 bases lying between them. Germline loops: CDR1 MDHEN, CDR2 SYDVKM. CDR3 coding DNA: TGTGCCAGCAGTTTATCGGGGAAAGAGACCCAGTACTTC. Its protein product is CASSLSGKETQYF.

This clone was detected a few times. This sequence joins TRBV14 and TRBJ1-6, with D hard to call. Germline CDR1 reads SGHDN; CDR2 reads FVKESK. With 4 bases removed from V and 10 bases from J, the gap between germline ends came to 23 bases. There are 17 residues in the CDR3. CDR3 DNA sequence: TGTGCCAGCAGCCTAAACCCCCCGCCCTGGGGAGGGTCACCCCTCCACTTT. Protein sequence: CASSLNPPPWGGSPLHF.

This clone has a single count. The V gene is TRBV6-5, the J gene TRBJ1-1; tentative D call: TRBD1 (5 bases). CDR1 is MNHEY, CDR2 SVGAGI, per germline. Deletions cut 0 bases from V and 2 bases from J, with 10 bases between. The CDR3 spans 15 residues. This CDR3 is CASSYSRTGNTEAFF. The DNA for the CDR3 is TGTGCCAGCAGTTACTCTCGCACAGGAAACACTGAAGCTTTCTTT.

The chain is built from TRBV19 and TRBJ1-2; D might be TRBD1 (6 bases). The CDR3 has 12 amino acids. V dropped 6 bases and J dropped 6 bases, with 11 bases sitting between them. The V gene's germline CDR1 is LNHDA and CDR2 SQIVND (reference sequence). The chain's CDR3 is CASSNTGNGYTF. The CDR3, as DNA: TGTGCCAGTAGCAATACAGGGAATGGCTACACCTTC.

The count of this clone is one. This CDR3 reads CSSKRSGSRAETQYF. CDR3 DNA sequence: TGCAGCTCCAAAAGAAGCGGGAGCCGGGCAGAGACCCAGTACTTC. The chain employs TRBV29-1 and TRBJ2-5; 8 bases match TRBD2. Per the germline V gene, CDR1 is SQVTM and CDR2 is ANQGSEA. J gave up 4 bases and V 8 bases, and 15 bases lay outside the gene matches. The CDR3 spans 15 residues.

This clone was seen once. This chain joins TRBV6-2 or TRBV6-3 and TRBJ1-2; 7 nucleotides line up with TRBD1. With 0 bases clipped from V and 6 bases from J, the junction kept 13 bases outside the gene matches. This CDR3 comprises 17 residues. Germline CDR1 MNHEY, CDR2 SVGEGT. The CDR3 here is CASSYSRHTGDLDGYTF. In DNA, the CDR3 is TGTGCCAGCAGTTACTCTCGCCACACAGGGGACTTAGATGGCTACACCTTC.

This clone was found once. The chain employs TRBV7-9 and TRBJ2-5; 8 bases map to TRBD1. The germline V gene has CDR1 SEHNR and CDR2 FQNEAQ (reference sequence). The J segment lost 1 base and the V segment lost 6 bases, leaving 1 base of the junction unmatched. This CDR3 contains 13 residues. CDR3 bases: TGTGCCAGCAGGGGACAGGTCCAAGAGACCCAGTACTTC. This codes for CASRGQVQETQYF.

This chain connects TRBV11-3 to TRBJ2-3; TRBD1 matches 7 bases. The CDR3 loop spans 15 amino acids. Germline loops: CDR1 SGHNT, CDR2 YENEEA. Unmatched junction bases numbered 6, after V lost 1 base and J lost 5 bases. In nucleotides, the CDR3 is TGTGCCAGCAGCTTAGGAGGTACAGGGGAAGATACGCAGTATTTT. It yields the protein CASSLGGTGEDTQYF.

The chain employs TRBV7-9 and TRBJ2-3; 9 bases are shared with TRBD2. The CDR3 spans 19 residues. The V segment lost 4 bases and the J segment 4 bases; nucleotides outside the gene matches: 18. Germline V gene sequence: CDR1 SEHNR, CDR2 FQNEAQ (reference sequence). In nucleotides, the CDR3 is TGTGCCAGCAGCTATCAGGGCGAGGGGCGGGAGGGCCCCCCAGATACGCAGTATTTT. This codes for CASSYQGEGREGPPDTQYF. Full variable domain (remainder filled in from reference TRBV7-9 and TRBJ2-3): DTGVSQNPRHKITKRGQNVTFRCDPISEHNRLYWYRQTLGQGPEFLTYFQNEAQLEKSRLLSDRFSAERPKGSFSTLEIQRTEQGDSAMYLCASSYQGEGREGPPDTQYFGPGTRLTVL.

This clone was counted between two and nine times. The chain uses TRBV6-2 or TRBV6-3 and TRBJ2-3, with 7 bases aligning to TRBD2. With 2 bases clipped from V and 1 base from J, the junction kept 18 bases outside the gene matches. Germline values: CDR1 MNHEY, CDR2 SVGEGT. The CDR3 runs to 20 residues. CDR3 amino acids: CASSYAQSGLAGDRTDTQYF. The CDR3 DNA sequence: TGTGCCAGCAGTTACGCCCAATCCGGCCTTGCGGGGGACCGCACAGATACGCAGTATTTT.

This clone was seen a single time. The chain links TRBV19 to TRBJ2-1, with D possibly TRBD2 on 6 matching bases. The CDR3 has 13 amino acids. Trimming took off 1 base at V and 8 bases at J, with 9 bases between the two ends. Germline loops: CDR1 LNHDA, CDR2 SQIVND (reference sequence). The CDR3 bases are TGTGCCAGTAGTATAGCAGGAGGGGATGAGCAGTTCTTC. Translating it yields CASSIAGGDEQFF.

This chain uses TRBV7-8 with TRBJ2-7, with 7 bases fitting TRBD2. The germline V gene encodes CDR1 SGHVS and CDR2 FQNEAQ. With V trimmed by 3 bases and J by 1 base, 3 bases remained unmatched. The CDR3 has 14 residues. The CDR3: CASSLTSRSYEQYF. The CDR3 DNA follows: TGTGCCAGCAGCTTGACTAGCAGGTCCTACGAGCAGTACTTC.

The CDR3 is CASSESYGRRNTQYF. The CDR3 DNA follows: TGCGCCAGCAGTGAGTCGTACGGCCGCAGGAATACGCAGTATTTT. V and J are TRBV10-1 and TRBJ2-3; D is ambiguous. Germline CDR1 WNHNN, CDR2 SYGVQD (reference sequence). The V end was cut by 0 bases, the J end by 7 bases, with 14 bases between. CDR3 length: 15 residues.

This clone has only a few counts. The rearrangement joins TRBV27 to TRBJ1-4; possible D gene TRBD1, 5 bases. The CDR3 contains 14 residues. Germline values: CDR1 MNHEY, CDR2 SMNVEV (reference sequence). The V end was cut by 6 bases, the J end by 7 bases, with 15 bases between. The CDR3 bases are TGTGCCAGCAGCCCAGGGTCAGGCGGTGAAAAACTGTTTTTT. Encoded protein: CASSPGSGGEKLFF.

The J gene is TRBJ2-7, the V gene TRBV14; D might be TRBD2 (6 bases). V was pared by 3 bases and J by 5 bases, with 17 bases between. CDR1 SGHDN and CDR2 FVKESK come from the germline V gene. The CDR3 runs 15 residues. DNA for the CDR3: TGTGCCAGCAGCCACCGGTCCGGGAGAGATAACGAGCAGTACTTC. This encodes CASSHRSGRDNEQYF.

The chain has TRBV5-6 and TRBJ2-3; no definite D call. Germline CDR1 is SGHDT and CDR2 is YYEEEE. The CDR3 spans 13 residues. V gave up 0 bases and J gave up 4 bases, with 6 bases separating them. The CDR3 coding sequence is TGTGCCAGCAGCTTGGCGGGTTCAGATACGCAGTATTTT. Its translation is CASSLAGSDTQYF.

The CDR3: CASSSGQTEAFF. Written as DNA, the CDR3 is TGTGCCAGCAGCTCAGGACAGACTGAAGCTTTCTTT. The chain is built from TRBV11-2 and TRBJ1-1; D perhaps matches TRBD1 (6 bases). This CDR3 contains 12 residues. Looked up from germline, CDR1 is SGHAT and CDR2 is FQNNGV. Between the trimmed V and J ends, which lost 4 bases and 5 bases, there was a span of 8 bases.

The rearrangement links TRBV5-1 to TRBJ2-7, with D tentatively TRBD1 (6 bases). With 3 bases removed from V and 4 bases from J, the gap between germline ends came to 17 bases. Germline CDR1 is SGHRS and CDR2 is YFSETQ. The CDR3 runs 15 residues. The CDR3 region is CASSYTGTPSYEQYF. The CDR3 coding sequence is TGCGCCAGCAGCTATACCGGGACACCATCTTACGAGCAGTACTTC. Full variable domain (remainder filled in from reference TRBV5-1 and TRBJ2-7): KAGVTQTPRYLIKTRGQQVTLSCSPISGHRSVSWYQQTPGQGLQFLFEYFSETQRNKGNFPGRFSGRQFSNSRSEMNVSTLELGDSALYLCASSYTGTPSYEQYFGPGTRLTVT.

The chain links TRBV11-3 to TRBJ1-5; D might be TRBD1 (5 bases). The germline V gene has CDR1 SGHNT and CDR2 YENEEA. The V end lost 6 bases, the J end lost 0 bases, and 12 bases lay between the germline ends. The CDR3 spans 15 residues. DNA of the CDR3: TGTGCCAGCAGACGGGACTTTCATAGCAATCAGCCCCAGCATTTT. As protein: CASRRDFHSNQPQHF. The whole variable domain, remainder taken from reference TRBV11-3 and TRBJ1-5, is EAGVVQSPRYKIIEKKQPVAFWCNPISGHNTLYWYLQNLGQGPELLIRYENEEAVDDSQLPKDRFSAERLKGVDSTLKIQPAELGDSAVYLCASRRDFHSNQPQHFGDGTRLSIL.

The chain recombines TRBV28 with TRBJ1-5, with 8 bases lining up with TRBD1. Germline V gene data show CDR1 as MDHEN and CDR2 as SYDVKM. The trim removed 3 bases at V and 7 bases at J, leaving 8 bases unmatched. The CDR3 loop spans 15 amino acids. For the CDR3, the DNA is TGTGCCAGCAGTTTCTTCTCAGGGGGCCGACAGCCCCAGCATTTT. Protein product: CASSFFSGGRQPQHF.

This chain joins TRBV11-2 and TRBJ2-7, with D possibly being TRBD2 (6 bases). This CDR3 contains 13 residues. Per germline, CDR1 SGHAT and CDR2 FQNNGV. V dropped 3 bases and J dropped 7 bases, with 13 bases sitting between them. The chain's CDR3 is CASSFPGVYEQYF. CDR3 sequence (DNA): TGTGCCAGCAGCTTCCCGGGGGTGTATGAGCAGTACTTC.

This clone occurred a few times. V gene TRBV7-2 combines with J gene TRBJ2-7, with 8 bases identical to TRBD1. CDR1 SGHTA and CDR2 FQGNSA come from the germline V gene. With 5 bases clipped from V and 3 bases from J, the junction kept 15 bases outside the gene matches. The CDR3 is made up of 17 amino acids. The CDR3 DNA is TGTGCCAGCAGCAGGACAGGGAGCACTCGGGGCTTCTACGAGCAGTACTTC. Protein product: CASSRTGSTRGFYEQYF. Drawing the rest from reference TRBV7-2 and TRBJ2-7, the complete variable domain is GAGVSQSPSNKVTEKGKDVELRCDPISGHTALYWYRQSLGQGLEFLIYFQGNSAPDKSGLPSDRFSAERTGGSVSTLTIQRTQQEDSAVYLCASSRTGSTRGFYEQYFGPGTRLTVT.

The chain joins TRBV6-2 or TRBV6-3 to TRBJ2-7, with D maybe TRBD2 (5 bases). This CDR3 is built from 13 residues. V lost 2 bases and J 7 bases, leaving 12 bases between the germline ends. CDR1 MNHEY and CDR2 SVGEGT come from the germline V gene. CDR3 sequence: CASSYGEPGEQYF. The CDR3 DNA is TGTGCCAGCAGTTACGGCGAACCGGGAGAGCAGTACTTC.

This clone was recorded once. The V and J genes are TRBV7-9 and TRBJ2-1, with 8 bases fitting TRBD2. This CDR3 has 15 residues. Germline CDR1 and CDR2: SEHNR and FQNEAQ (reference sequence). The V and J ends lost 3 bases and 2 bases, in that order; junction bases with no gene match: 3. CDR3 protein: CASSLLAGTYNEQFF. For the CDR3, the DNA is TGTGCCAGCAGCTTGCTAGCGGGTACCTACAATGAGCAGTTCTTC.

V and J are TRBV6-5 and TRBJ1-1, with 8 bases fitting TRBD1. CDR3 length equals 14 residues. V shed 6 bases, J shed 0 bases, and the junction held 3 bases outside the gene matches. Germline V lookup: CDR1 MNHEY, CDR2 SVGAGI. The CDR3 loop reads CASRTGVMNTEAFF. CDR3 coding DNA: TGTGCCAGCAGGACAGGGGTCATGAACACTGAAGCTTTCTTT.

The chain carries TRBV11-2 and TRBJ2-5; possibly TRBD1 for D (5 bases). CDR3 length equals 14 residues. The V end lost 3 bases, the J end lost 4 bases, and 12 bases lay between the germline ends. Germline V gene lookup returns CDR1 SGHAT and CDR2 FQNNGV. The CDR3 region is CASSFRQLGETQYF. The DNA of the CDR3 is TGTGCCAGCAGCTTCCGACAGCTCGGAGAGACCCAGTACTTC.

This clone showed up just once. V usage is TRBV5-8 and J usage is TRBJ2-1; 8 bases map to TRBD2. CDR1 is SGHTS, CDR2 YDEGEE, per germline. V shed 2 bases and J 8 bases; nucleotides not matched to a gene: 9. The CDR3 length is 15 residues. The CDR3 loop reads CASSFGTRVLDEQFF. CDR3 coding DNA: TGTGCCAGCAGCTTCGGGACTAGGGTCCTGGATGAGCAGTTCTTC. The full variable domain, in which reference TRBV5-8 and TRBJ2-1 provide the parts outside the CDR3, is EAGVTQSPTHLIKTRGQQATLRCSPISGHTSVYWYQQALGLGLQFLLWYDEGEERNRGNFPPRFSGRQFPNYSSELNVNALELEDSALYLCASSFGTRVLDEQFFGPGTRLTVL.

This chain uses TRBV6-2 or TRBV6-3 with TRBJ1-2; weak D call: TRBD1 (6 bases). Germline CDR1 reads MNHEY; CDR2 reads SVGEGT. V lost 4 bases to trimming and J lost 7 bases, with 16 bases between them. There are 14 residues in the CDR3. CDR3 residues: CASSFESGATGYTF. The CDR3 region has the DNA TGTGCCAGCAGTTTTGAATCAGGGGCAACTGGCTACACCTTC.

The rearrangement links TRBV7-9 to TRBJ2-2, with a possible D match to TRBD1 (6 bases). Germline CDR1 and CDR2: SEHNR and FQNEAQ (reference sequence). With 6 bases removed from V and 5 bases from J, the gap between germline ends came to 16 bases. The CDR3 covers 15 residues. CDR3 bases: TGTGCCAGCAGATACCGAGGGGACACAACCGGGGAGCTGTTTTTT. Translation gives CASRYRGDTTGELFF.